This T cell receptor beta chain appears in the sequencing data of a study of cytomegalovirus exposure and HLA in healthy donors. Primers included in the PCR were 60 Vbeta and 13 Jbeta primers. Clones were sequenced by immunoSEQ multiplex PCR, and TCRdb holds only the in-frame ones, with some missing. The repertoire consists of more than 100,000 clones, with 70% to 80% occurring once and the leading ten covering just over 8%. Source material: PBMCs. The source of this sequence is a woman aged 40-49 years in good health and CMV-seropositive.

The DNA of the CDR3 is TGTGCCAGCAGTAGGACGGGAAACACTGAAGCTTTCTTT. This sequence encodes CASSRTGNTEAFF. The chain is built from TRBV11-3 and TRBJ1-1; D gene unclear. Trimming took off 6 bases at V and 2 bases at J, with 10 bases between the two ends. CDR1 and CDR2 (germline): SGHNT, YENEEA. The CDR3 loop spans 13 amino acids. Drawing the rest from reference TRBV11-3 and TRBJ1-1, the complete variable domain is EAGVVQSPRYKIIEKKQPVAFWCNPISGHNTLYWYLQNLGQGPELLIRYENEEAVDDSQLPKDRFSAERLKGVDSTLKIQPAELGDSAVYLCASSRTGNTEAFFGQGTRLTVV.